The T cell receptor (beta chain) described here comes from a study of cytomegalovirus exposure and HLA in healthy donors. General study points: At a 0.05 false discovery rate, a later analysis found approximately 17,000 TCR beta sequences to be associated with HLA alleles. The authors assumed roughly uniform sequencing depth across donors for presence/absence analyses.

This clone was recorded only once. Its target is not known. The length of the CDR3 is 18 residues. V was clipped by 4 bases and J by 0 bases, with 22 bases between them. Germline values: CDR1 SGDLS, CDR2 YYNGEE. The study ran its PCR with 60 Vbeta and 13 Jbeta primers. TCRdb keeps only in-frame clones here, not all; method: immunoSEQ multiplex PCR. The data contain about 110,000 clones, roughly 76% of them singletons. This chain connects TRBV9 to TRBJ2-5; perhaps TRBD2 as D (6 bases). The TCR originated in a woman aged 45-59 years in good health and CMV-seropositive. The material sequenced was PBMCs. The CDR3 sequence: CASSRGTLRGKYQETQYF. The CDR3 region has the DNA TGTGCCAGCAGCCGGGGGACTCTGCGGGGCAAGTACCAAGAGACCCAGTACTTC.